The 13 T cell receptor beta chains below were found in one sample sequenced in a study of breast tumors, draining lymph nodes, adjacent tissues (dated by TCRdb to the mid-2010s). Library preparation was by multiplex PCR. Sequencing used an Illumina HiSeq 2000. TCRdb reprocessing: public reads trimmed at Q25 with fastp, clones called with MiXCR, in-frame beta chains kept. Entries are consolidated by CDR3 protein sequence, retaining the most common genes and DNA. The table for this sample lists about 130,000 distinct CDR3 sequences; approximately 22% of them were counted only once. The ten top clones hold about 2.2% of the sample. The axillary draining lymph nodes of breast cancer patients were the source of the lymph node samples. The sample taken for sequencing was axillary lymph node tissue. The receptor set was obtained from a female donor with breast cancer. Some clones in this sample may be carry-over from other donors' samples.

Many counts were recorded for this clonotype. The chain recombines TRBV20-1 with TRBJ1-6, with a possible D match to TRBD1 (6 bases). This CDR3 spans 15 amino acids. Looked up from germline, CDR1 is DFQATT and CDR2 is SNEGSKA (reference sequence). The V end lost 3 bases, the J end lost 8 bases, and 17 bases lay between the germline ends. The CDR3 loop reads CSASMGAPRDSPLHF. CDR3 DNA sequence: TGCAGTGCTAGCATGGGGGCGCCTAGGGATTCACCCCTCCACTTT.

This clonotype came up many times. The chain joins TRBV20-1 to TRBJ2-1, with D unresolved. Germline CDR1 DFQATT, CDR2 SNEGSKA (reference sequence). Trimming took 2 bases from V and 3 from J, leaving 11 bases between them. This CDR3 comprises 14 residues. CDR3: CSARRGSDYNEQFF. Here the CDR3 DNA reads TGCAGTGCTAGACGTGGGTCGGACTACAATGAGCAGTTCTTC.

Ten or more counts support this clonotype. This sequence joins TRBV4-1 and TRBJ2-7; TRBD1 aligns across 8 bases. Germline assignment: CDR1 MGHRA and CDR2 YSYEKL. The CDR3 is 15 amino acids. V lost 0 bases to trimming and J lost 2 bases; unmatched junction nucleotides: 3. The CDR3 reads CASSQEAQGAYEQYF. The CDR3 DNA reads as TGCGCCAGCAGCCAAGAAGCACAGGGGGCCTACGAGCAGTACTTC.

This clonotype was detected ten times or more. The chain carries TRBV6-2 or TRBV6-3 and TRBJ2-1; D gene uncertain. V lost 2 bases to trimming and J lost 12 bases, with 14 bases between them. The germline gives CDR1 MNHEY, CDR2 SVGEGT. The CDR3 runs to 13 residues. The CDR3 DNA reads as TGTGCCAGCAGTTACCTCGTTGGTTCGCCGCAGTTCTTC. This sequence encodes CASSYLVGSPQFF.

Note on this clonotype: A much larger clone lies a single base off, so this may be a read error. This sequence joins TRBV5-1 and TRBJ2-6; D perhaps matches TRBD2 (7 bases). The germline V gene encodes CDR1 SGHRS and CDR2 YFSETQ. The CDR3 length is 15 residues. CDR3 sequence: CASSWGGSGANVPTF. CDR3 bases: TGCGCCAGCAGCTGGGGGGGCTCTGGGGCCAACGTCCCGACTTTC.

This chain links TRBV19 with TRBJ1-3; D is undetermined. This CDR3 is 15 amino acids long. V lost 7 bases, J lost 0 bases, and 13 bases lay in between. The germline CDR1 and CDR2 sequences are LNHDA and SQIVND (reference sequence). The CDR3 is CASTLGTASGNTIYF. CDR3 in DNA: TGTGCCAGTACCCTTGGAACAGCCTCTGGAAACACCATATATTTT.

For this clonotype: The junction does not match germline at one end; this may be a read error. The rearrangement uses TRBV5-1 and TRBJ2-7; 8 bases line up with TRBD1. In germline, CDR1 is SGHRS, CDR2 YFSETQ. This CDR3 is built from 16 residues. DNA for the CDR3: TGCGCCAGCAGCCCCTGGACAGGGCGGACTCCCTACGAACAGTACTTC. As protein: CASSPWTGRTPYEQYF.

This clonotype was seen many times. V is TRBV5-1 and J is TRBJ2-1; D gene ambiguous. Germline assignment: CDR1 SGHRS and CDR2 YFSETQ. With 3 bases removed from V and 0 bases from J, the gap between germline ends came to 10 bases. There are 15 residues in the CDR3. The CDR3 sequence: CASSSGESSYNEQFF. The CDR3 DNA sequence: TGCGCCAGCAGCTCTGGGGAAAGCTCCTACAATGAGCAGTTCTTC. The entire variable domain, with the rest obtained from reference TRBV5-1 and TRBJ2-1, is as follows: KAGVTQTPRYLIKTRGQQVTLSCSPISGHRSVSWYQQTPGQGLQFLFEYFSETQRNKGNFPGRFSGRQFSNSRSEMNVSTLELGDSALYLCASSSGESSYNEQFFGPGTRLTVL.

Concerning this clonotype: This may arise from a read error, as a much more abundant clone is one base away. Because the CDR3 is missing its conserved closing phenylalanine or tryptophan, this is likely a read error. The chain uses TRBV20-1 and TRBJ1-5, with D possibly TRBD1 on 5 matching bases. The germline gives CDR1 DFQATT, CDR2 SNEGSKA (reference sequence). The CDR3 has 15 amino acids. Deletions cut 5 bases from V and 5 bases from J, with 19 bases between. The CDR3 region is CSAGPGRRGDQPQHV. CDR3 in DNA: TGCAGTGCTGGCCCGGGACGGAGGGGCGATCAGCCCCAGCATGTT.

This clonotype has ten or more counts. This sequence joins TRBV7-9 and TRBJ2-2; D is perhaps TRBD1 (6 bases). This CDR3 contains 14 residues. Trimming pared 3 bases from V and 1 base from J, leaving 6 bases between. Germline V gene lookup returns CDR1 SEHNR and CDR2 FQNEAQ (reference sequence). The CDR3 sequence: CASSLDRNTGELFF. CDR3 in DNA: TGTGCCAGCAGCTTGGACAGGAACACCGGGGAGCTGTTTTTT.

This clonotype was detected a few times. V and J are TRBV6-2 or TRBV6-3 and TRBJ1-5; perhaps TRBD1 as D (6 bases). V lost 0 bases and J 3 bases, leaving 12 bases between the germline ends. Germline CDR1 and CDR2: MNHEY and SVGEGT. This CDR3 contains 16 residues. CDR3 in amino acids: CASSYSSGVVNQPQHF. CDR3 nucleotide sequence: TGTGCCAGCAGTTACTCGTCAGGGGTTGTCAATCAGCCCCAGCATTTT.

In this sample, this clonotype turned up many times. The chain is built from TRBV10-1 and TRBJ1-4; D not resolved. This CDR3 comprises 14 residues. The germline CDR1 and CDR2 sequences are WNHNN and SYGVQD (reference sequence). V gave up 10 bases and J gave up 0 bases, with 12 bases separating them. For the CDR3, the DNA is TGCGCCACTGGAATTCCCCCAACTAATGAAAAACTGTTTTTT. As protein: CATGIPPTNEKLFF.

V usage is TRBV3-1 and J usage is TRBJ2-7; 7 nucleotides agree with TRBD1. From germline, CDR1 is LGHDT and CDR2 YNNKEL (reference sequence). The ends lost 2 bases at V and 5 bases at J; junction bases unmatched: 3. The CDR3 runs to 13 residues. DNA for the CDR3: TGTGCCAGCAGCCAAACAGGGGTCCACGAGCAGTACTTC. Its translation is CASSQTGVHEQYF.